The T cell receptor beta chain under discussion was sequenced for a study of long-term antiretroviral therapy in people with HIV. The study's findings and limits: ART preceded a rise in diversity that nonetheless stayed lower than in transplant donor controls. HIV repertoires showed narrower CDR3 length ranges than controls.

This CDR3 comprises 15 residues. CDR1 is SGDLS, CDR2 YYNGEE, per germline. V dropped 3 bases and J dropped 6 bases, with 16 bases sitting between them. Sequencing used immunoSEQ v3.0 at survey level. Some clones are missing from TCRdb's copy, which holds only in-frame ones; the method was immunoSEQ multiplex PCR. The data show 20,000 to 25,000 clones, roughly 88% seen once. On this clone itself: Its antigen is as yet unknown.

No donor had fewer than one pre-ART PBMC sample or fewer than two post-ART PBMC samples. The sample in question was unsorted PBMCs, obtained roughly 4.1 years after starting antiretroviral therapy. The clonotype was recovered from a man aged 25-45 years with HIV. This sequence joins TRBV9 and TRBJ2-4; D may be TRBD1 (5 bases). As DNA, the CDR3 is TGTGCCAGCAGCGCAATGGCCCGCCAGGGAAACATTCAGTACTTC. It translates to CASSAMARQGNIQYF.